The 15 T cell receptor beta chains given below trace back to one sample, sequenced in a study of blood T cell repertoires in COVID-19. TCRdb's copy holds only in-frame clones and misses some; the assay was immunoSEQ multiplex PCR. Here the sample spans roughly 500,000 clones, over 75% being singletons. The specimen was PBMCs or T cells enriched from blood (not recorded which). The receptor set was obtained from a woman aged 35 to 49 who had recovered from COVID-19.

The genes are TRBV10-3 and TRBJ2-3; 11 bases line up with TRBD2. CDR3 size: 15 residues. The germline CDR1 and CDR2 sequences are ENHRY and SYGVKD. V lost 2 bases, J lost 5 bases, and 3 bases stayed unmatched. The CDR3 loop reads CAISETSGRVDTQYF. The CDR3 bases are TGTGCCATCAGTGAGACTAGCGGGAGAGTAGATACGCAGTATTTT.

The rearrangement joins TRBV2 to TRBJ2-5; D may be TRBD2 (5 bases). Per the germline V gene, CDR1 is SNHLY and CDR2 is FYNNEI. V was shortened by 3 bases and J by 5 bases, with 13 bases between the two germline ends. This CDR3 is 14 amino acids long. CDR3 region: CASSDQAAGETQYF. The CDR3 region has the DNA TGTGCCAGCAGTGATCAGGCGGCGGGTGAGACCCAGTACTTC.

The V and J genes are TRBV7-9 and TRBJ1-2; tentatively, D is TRBD1 (5 bases). The CDR3 runs 16 residues. The germline gives CDR1 SEHNR, CDR2 FQNEAQ (reference sequence). With 5 bases removed from V and 3 bases from J, the gap between germline ends came to 19 bases. The chain's CDR3 is CASSGGGEPIDYGYTF. In nucleotides, the CDR3 is TGTGCCAGCAGCGGGGGGGGAGAGCCCATAGACTATGGCTACACCTTC.

The genes are TRBV12-2 and TRBJ2-7; the table's D call TRBD2 went unverified against the DNA. TRBV12-2 is assigned pseudogene status. The CDR3 covers 12 residues. CDR3 sequence reads: CASRFSGGEQYF. The DNA of the CDR3 is TGTGCAAGTCGCTTTTCCGGGGGCGAGCAGTACTTC.

The chain carries TRBV7-6 and TRBJ2-5; TRBD2 agrees at 13 bases. The V gene's germline CDR1 is SGHVS and CDR2 FNYEAQ. The CDR3 consists of 18 residues. V trimming: 0 bases; J trimming: 5 bases; junction bases outside the gene matches: 9. CDR3 protein: CASSLARTSGSFRETQYF. CDR3 nucleotides: TGTGCCAGCAGCTTAGCGAGGACTAGCGGGAGTTTCAGGGAGACCCAGTACTTC.

This chain joins TRBV5-4 and TRBJ2-3; D gene ambiguous. Trimming removed 0 bases at V and 9 bases at J, with 5 bases between. The CDR3 runs to 11 residues. CDR1 and CDR2 from the germline V gene are SGHNT and YYREEE (reference sequence). Written as DNA, the CDR3 is TGTGCCAGCAGCTTGGAGAGAACGCAGTATTTT. Amino acid sequence: CASSLERTQYF.

Here the CDR3 reads CASSLVFSGSYEQYF. CDR3 in DNA: TGTGCCAGCAGCTTGGTTTTTAGCGGAAGCTACGAGCAGTACTTC. The chain is built from TRBV5-6 and TRBJ2-7, with D perhaps matching TRBD2 (6 bases). This CDR3 contains 15 residues. Trimming left V 0 bases short and J 3 bases short, with 13 bases between. Germline lookup yields CDR1 SGHDT and CDR2 YYEEEE.

The table lists this clone with a count of one. The V call is TRBV7-2, the J call TRBJ2-5; 10 bases are a match to TRBD2. After removal of 5 bases from V and 5 bases from J, the junction contained 11 bases not matched to a gene. The CDR3 is 16 amino acids. Looked up from germline, CDR1 is SGHTA and CDR2 is FQGNSA. The CDR3 nucleotides are TGTGCCAGCAGCCTTTTAGCGGGAGGACCAGGGGAGACCCAGTACTTC. Translated, it gives CASSLLAGGPGETQYF. Full variable domain (remainder filled in from reference TRBV7-2 and TRBJ2-5): GAGVSQSPSNKVTEKGKDVELRCDPISGHTALYWYRQSLGQGLEFLIYFQGNSAPDKSGLPSDRFSAERTGGSVSTLTIQRTQQEDSAVYLCASSLLAGGPGETQYFGPGTRLLVL.

This sequence joins TRBV12-3 or TRBV12-4 and TRBJ2-3; possibly TRBD2 for D (6 bases). Trimming removed 6 bases from V and 2 bases from J, with 9 bases in between. The CDR3 is 13 residues long. The CDR3 DNA reads TGTGCCAGCAGCAGCGGGTTCACAGATACGCAGTATTTT. Its protein product is CASSSGFTDTQYF.

This clone was seen a single time. Here the CDR3 reads CASSPGAGAGGYTF. The CDR3 nucleotides are TGTGCCAGCAGCCCCGGGGCAGGGGCTGGTGGCTACACCTTC. V usage is TRBV14 and J usage is TRBJ1-2; D perhaps matches TRBD1 (6 bases). Germline loops: CDR1 SGHDN, CDR2 FVKESK. This CDR3 contains 14 residues. The V end lost 4 bases, the J end lost 7 bases, and 16 bases lay between the germline ends. The whole variable domain, filled in from reference TRBV14 and TRBJ1-2, reads EAGVTQFPSHSVIEKGQTVTLRCDPISGHDNLYWYRRVMGKEIKFLLHFVKESKQDESGMPNNRFLAERTGGTYSTLKVQPAELEDSGVYFCASSPGAGAGGYTFGSGTRLTVV.

The V and J genes are TRBV27 and TRBJ1-2, with D possibly matching TRBD1 (5 bases). The V gene lost 0 bases and the J gene lost 8 bases, with 16 bases spanning the gap. The germline CDR1 and CDR2 sequences are MNHEY and SMNVEV (reference sequence). The CDR3 has 15 amino acids. CDR3 DNA sequence: TGTGCCAGCAGTTTATCGTCACAGGCTGTCGCGGGCTACACCTTC. This sequence encodes CASSLSSQAVAGYTF.

This chain connects TRBV6-5 to TRBJ1-2; 11 bases fit TRBD1. The CDR3 length is 15 residues. The V and J ends lost 5 bases and 4 bases, in that order; junction bases with no gene match: 6. The germline V gene has CDR1 MNHEY and CDR2 SVGAGI. The CDR3 bases are TGTGCCAGCAGTCTCACCGGGACAGGGGGCTATGGCTACACCTTC. Translating gives CASSLTGTGGYGYTF.

The CDR3 spells CASSPTQRGKSYNEQFF. CDR3 coding DNA: TGTGCCAGCAGCCCCACCCAGCGGGGGAAGAGTTACAATGAGCAGTTCTTC. The chain has TRBV7-8 and TRBJ2-1; 8 bases are shared with TRBD2. Germline CDR1 is SGHVS and CDR2 is FQNEAQ. This CDR3 is built from 17 residues. With 5 bases clipped from V and 4 bases from J, the junction kept 13 bases outside the gene matches.

This rearrangement joins TRBV5-1 to TRBJ2-7; weak D call: TRBD1 (6 bases). The CDR3 consists of 15 residues. Trimming took off 0 bases at V and 6 bases at J, with 16 bases between the two ends. Germline CDR1 reads SGHRS; CDR2 reads YFSETQ. The CDR3 loop is CASSLEWGTSGEQYF. CDR3 coding DNA: TGCGCCAGCAGCTTGGAGTGGGGGACATCGGGCGAGCAGTACTTC.

The V call is TRBV2, the J call TRBJ2-3; the D is unclear. Trimming pared 4 bases from V and 0 bases from J, leaving 8 bases between. Germline V gene sequence: CDR1 SNHLY, CDR2 FYNNEI. This CDR3 has 14 amino acids. CDR3: CASSVSPSTDTQYF. The DNA for the CDR3 is TGTGCCAGCAGTGTATCCCCTAGCACAGATACGCAGTATTTT. Full variable domain (outside the CDR3, taken from reference TRBV2 and TRBJ2-3): EPEVTQTPSHQVTQMGQEVILRCVPISNHLYFYWYRQILGQKVEFLVSFYNNEISEKSEIFDDQFSVERPDGSNFTLKIRSTKLEDSAMYFCASSVSPSTDTQYFGPGTRLTVL.